This T cell receptor beta chain was found in a study of patients and donors after allogeneic stem cell transplantation. Trimming stripped 6 bases from V and 6 bases from J, with 18 bases between. Germline values: CDR1 MNHEY, CDR2 SVGEGT. This CDR3 region has 14 residues. TCRdb ran MiXCR on the RT-PCR reads and lists one entry per CDR3 protein. The table shows about a million distinct CDR3 sequences, with about a sixth occurring only once. The source material was blood, either unsorted or a sorted T cell fraction (not recorded which). This receptor was identified in a human donor who was either an allogeneic HSCT recipient or a stem cell or donor lymphocyte infusion donor (not recorded which). It is not recorded whose cells these are; they may come from a transplant donor. The chain employs TRBV6-2 or TRBV6-3 and TRBJ2-7; tentatively, D is TRBD1 or TRBD2 (7 bases each). The CDR3 nucleotides read TGTGCCAGCAGCATAGACAGGGAGGGACGCGAGCAGTACTTC. Amino acids: CASSIDREGREQYF.